The 18 T cell receptor beta chains in this list originate from one sample, sequenced in a study of shared clonotypes between healthy human individuals. Naive-designated CD8 cells lacked CD45RO, were positively enriched for CCR7, and omitted terminally differentiated effector memory CD45RA+ cells. Assay used: immunoSEQ multiplex PCR; TCRdb lists only in-frame clones, some missing. The table has about 800,000 clones, about 97% seen once. Sequenced sample: naive CD8+ T cells sorted from blood. All receptors derive from a young man in good health.

The V gene is TRBV2, the J gene TRBJ2-3, with D possibly being TRBD2 (7 bases). V was clipped by 10 bases and J by 5 bases, with 19 bases between them. The CDR3 spans 14 residues. Per germline, CDR1 SNHLY and CDR2 FYNNEI. In DNA form, the CDR3 reads TGTGCCAAAGGGGGGGAGGGCCTCATAGATACGCAGTATTTT. Translation gives CAKGGEGLIDTQYF.

J is TRBJ2-7 and V is TRBV7-2; D is unclear. The germline V and J ends were trimmed by 0 bases and 3 bases, with 9 bases remaining between them. CDR3 length: 14 amino acids. The germline V gene has CDR1 SGHTA and CDR2 FQGNSA. The CDR3 nucleotides read TGTGCCAGCAGCTTAGCTACGTCCATCTACGAGCAGTACTTC. Protein: CASSLATSIYEQYF.

The chain couples TRBV27 to TRBJ2-7, with unresolved D. This CDR3 contains 12 residues. CDR1 and CDR2 from the germline V gene are MNHEY and SMNVEV (reference sequence). Trimming took 2 bases from V and 6 from J, leaving 8 bases between them. The CDR3 here is CASSLGRSEQYF. In DNA form, the CDR3 reads TGTGCCAGCAGTTTAGGCCGGTCCGAGCAGTACTTC.

The V gene is TRBV11-2, the J gene TRBJ2-1; TRBD2 matches at 7 bases. Losses at the gene ends were 4 bases for V and 3 bases for J; bases not matched to a gene: 9. The CDR3 extends over 16 amino acids. Per the germline V gene, CDR1 is SGHAT and CDR2 is FQNNGV. CDR3 coding DNA: TGTGCCAGCAGCTCCTTTTCACTAGCGAGCTACAATGAGCAGTTCTTC. Its translation: CASSSFSLASYNEQFF. Variable domain in full (rest from reference TRBV11-2 and TRBJ2-1): EAGVAQSPRYKIIEKRQSVAFWCNPISGHATLYWYQQILGQGPKLLIQFQNNGVVDDSQLPKDRFSAERLKGVDSTLKIQPAKLEDSAVYLCASSSFSLASYNEQFFGPGTRLTVL.

The sample holds one count of this clone. The chain combines TRBV19 with TRBJ2-7; 7 bases align to TRBD1. The CDR3 sequence is 14 residues long. V shed 5 bases, J shed 0 bases, and the junction held 4 bases outside the gene matches. Germline CDR1 is LNHDA and CDR2 is SQIVND (reference sequence). CDR3 sequence reads: CASSPTGISYEQYF. In nucleotides, the CDR3 is TGTGCCAGTAGTCCGACAGGGATCTCCTACGAGCAGTACTTC. Full variable domain (remainder filled in from reference TRBV19 and TRBJ2-7): DGGITQSPKYLFRKEGQNVTLSCEQNLNHDAMYWYRQDPGQGLRLIYYSQIVNDFQKGDIAEGYSVSREKKESFPLTVTSAQKNPTAFYLCASSPTGISYEQYFGPGTRLTVT.

The rearrangement links TRBV6-5 to TRBJ1-1; perhaps TRBD1 as D (5 bases). The CDR3 sequence is 14 residues long. Trimming pared 4 bases from V and 4 bases from J, leaving 13 bases between. Germline V gene sequence: CDR1 MNHEY, CDR2 SVGAGI. CDR3: CASSWDPDPTEAFF. The CDR3 region has the DNA TGTGCCAGCAGTTGGGACCCGGACCCCACTGAAGCTTTCTTT.

This chain uses TRBV7-6 with TRBJ2-2; 10 bases match TRBD2. This CDR3 contains 15 residues. Per the germline V gene, CDR1 is SGHVS and CDR2 is FNYEAQ. With 6 bases clipped from V and 6 bases from J, the junction kept 7 bases outside the gene matches. CDR3 sequence: CASSSGLAEAGELFF. CDR3 bases: TGTGCCAGCAGTTCTGGACTAGCGGAGGCCGGGGAGCTGTTTTTT.

The chain couples TRBV7-2 to TRBJ2-7, with 7 bases matching TRBD1. CDR1 SGHTA and CDR2 FQGNSA come from the germline V gene. The J segment lost 4 bases and the V segment lost 6 bases, leaving 3 bases of the junction unmatched. The CDR3 spans 12 residues. This CDR3 reads CASSLQGYEQYF. The CDR3 nucleotides are TGTGCCAGCAGTTTACAGGGGTACGAGCAGTACTTC.

This sequence joins TRBV7-8 and TRBJ2-7; tentative D call: TRBD2 (5 bases). Trimming took 4 bases from V and 2 from J, leaving 12 bases between them. CDR1 and CDR2 (germline): SGHVS, FQNEAQ. This CDR3 is 14 amino acids long. The DNA for the CDR3 is TGTGCCAGCAGCTATTTTACCGGGGCCTACGAGCAGTACTTC. It specifies CASSYFTGAYEQYF.

The chain joins TRBV6-1 to TRBJ2-7; D is perhaps TRBD2 (5 bases). Trimming removed 7 bases from V and 7 bases from J, with 20 bases in between. The CDR3 has 14 amino acids. Germline CDR1 reads MNHNS; CDR2 reads SASEGT. CDR3 loop: CASTELHPSGEQYF. DNA of the CDR3: TGTGCCAGCACCGAACTCCATCCCTCGGGGGAGCAGTACTTC.

The chain recombines TRBV27 with TRBJ2-6, with D perhaps TRBD1 (5 bases). From germline, CDR1 is MNHEY and CDR2 SMNVEV (reference sequence). Deletions cut 4 bases from V and 2 bases from J, with 9 bases between. This CDR3 has 15 amino acids. The CDR3 DNA sequence: TGTGCCAGCAGTTGGGGCAGGCCTGGGGCCAACGTCCTGACTTTC. It yields the protein CASSWGRPGANVLTF. The whole variable domain, filled in from reference TRBV27 and TRBJ2-6, reads EAQVTQNPRYLITVTGKKLTVTCSQNMNHEYMSWYRQDPGLGLRQIYYSMNVEVTDKGDVPEGYKVSRKEKRNFPLILESPSPNQTSLYFCASSWGRPGANVLTFGAGSRLTVL.

The rearrangement links TRBV14 to TRBJ1-2; 7 positions agree with TRBD1. The J segment lost 4 bases and the V segment lost 0 bases, leaving 8 bases of the junction unmatched. Germline V gene lookup returns CDR1 SGHDN and CDR2 FVKESK. The CDR3 totals 16 residues. CDR3 loop: CASSQDDRELSYGYTF. DNA of the CDR3: TGTGCCAGCAGCCAAGACGACAGGGAGTTGAGCTATGGCTACACCTTC.

The gene calls are TRBV6-1 and TRBJ2-7; a weak D match, TRBD1 (7 bases). V was shortened by 2 bases and J by 2 bases, with 19 bases between the two germline ends. CDR1 and CDR2 (germline): MNHNS, SASEGT. The CDR3 has 17 residues. CDR3 amino acids: CASSEKGGTVFTYEQYF. CDR3 DNA: TGTGCCAGCAGTGAAAAAGGGGGGACAGTTTTTACCTACGAGCAGTACTTC.

V is TRBV2 and J is TRBJ2-1, with no clear D. The V and J ends lost 6 bases and 3 bases respectively, with 15 bases between them. Germline CDR1 reads SNHLY; CDR2 reads FYNNEI. CDR3 length: 15 amino acids. CDR3 bases: TGTGCCAGCAGGCGGAAGCTCGGCGACTACAATGAGCAGTTCTTC. This sequence encodes CASRRKLGDYNEQFF.

The chain is built from TRBV4-1 and TRBJ2-7; 9 bases line up with TRBD2. The germline V gene encodes CDR1 MGHRA and CDR2 YSYEKL. J gave up 3 bases and V 2 bases, and 8 bases lay outside the gene matches. The CDR3 has 16 amino acids. This CDR3 reads CASSQIVTSGLYEQYF. CDR3 nucleotides: TGCGCCAGCAGCCAAATCGTGACTAGCGGACTCTACGAGCAGTACTTC.

This clone was seen just once. This rearrangement joins TRBV7-8 to TRBJ2-7; D is possibly TRBD1 (5 bases). The CDR3 contains 14 residues. The ends were cut back, 5 bases at V and 3 bases at J, with 14 bases in the middle. Germline V gene lookup returns CDR1 SGHVS and CDR2 FQNEAQ. This CDR3 reads CASSPTGNLYEQYF. Here the CDR3 DNA reads TGTGCCAGCAGCCCTACAGGAAACCTCTACGAGCAGTACTTC.

This sequence joins TRBV10-2 and TRBJ2-7, with TRBD1 as a possible D gene (5 bases). The CDR3 spans 13 residues. With 2 bases removed from V and 2 bases from J, the gap between germline ends came to 7 bases. The germline V gene encodes CDR1 WSHSY and CDR2 SAAADI. The CDR3 nucleotides read TGCGCCAGCAGTGAGGGACAACCCTACGAGCAGTACTTC. This gives the protein CASSEGQPYEQYF.

This chain joins TRBV6-1 and TRBJ2-7; TRBD2 is a possible D gene (5 bases). V lost 6 bases and J 5 bases, leaving 11 bases between the germline ends. There are 12 residues in the CDR3. Germline assignment: CDR1 MNHNS and CDR2 SASEGT. CDR3 bases: TGTGCCAGCAGATCGGGGTACCACGAGCAGTACTTC. It encodes CASRSGYHEQYF.